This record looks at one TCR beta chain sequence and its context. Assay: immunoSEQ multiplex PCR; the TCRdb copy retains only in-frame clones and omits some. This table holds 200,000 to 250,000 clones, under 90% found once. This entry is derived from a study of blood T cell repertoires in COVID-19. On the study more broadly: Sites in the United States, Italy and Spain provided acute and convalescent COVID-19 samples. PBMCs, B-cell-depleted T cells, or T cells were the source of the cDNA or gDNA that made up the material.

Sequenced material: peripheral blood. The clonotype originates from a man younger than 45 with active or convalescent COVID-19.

In DNA form, the CDR3 reads TGTGCCAGCAGCCAATTACTAGCGGGAGGCGGGACCGGGGAGCTGTTTTTT. This encodes CASSQLLAGGGTGELFF. The rearrangement joins TRBV28 to TRBJ2-2; 12 bases line up with TRBD2. The J segment lost 5 bases and the V segment lost 6 bases, leaving 10 bases of the junction unmatched. The CDR3 runs to 17 residues. The germline gives CDR1 MDHEN, CDR2 SYDVKM.